This TCR beta chain comes out of a study of CD8+ T cells in alopecia areata. For the study at large: It was oral tofacitinib, at 5 to 10 mg twice daily, that treated patients received.

CDR3 length equals 12 residues. The V gene's germline CDR1 is ENHRY and CDR2 SYGVKD. V gave up 9 bases and J gave up 0 bases, with 6 bases separating them. General study results and limits: Sequencing of scalp samples also includes resident alphabeta T cells from normal skin.

The sequencing template was cDNA reverse transcribed from extracted RNA. TCRdb keeps only in-frame clones here, not all; method: immunoSEQ multiplex PCR. The top ten hold about 3.3% of the sample, which has 100,000 to 120,000 clones, roughly three fifths seen once. This clone was seen a handful of times. Antigen specificity is unknown. Stated treatment: oral pan-JAK inhibitor, 5-10 mg twice daily. Samples from alopecia areata patients were lesional scalp punch biopsies and peripheral blood. CD4+ and CD8+ T cells were sorted from PBMCs stained for CD3, CD4 and CD8. The chain links TRBV10-3 to TRBJ1-3; unclear D gene. The sequence derives from a human donor with alopecia areata. The source material was CD4+ T cells sorted from blood, sampled at week 24, from a patient treated with tofacitinib. The DNA of the CDR3 is TGTGCCATGACGGACTCTGGAAACACCATATATTTT. Translating it yields CAMTDSGNTIYF.